This T cell receptor beta chain was sequenced during a study of CD8 T cells in Susac syndrome. The sequenced target, TCR beta, came from blood CD8+ and CD4+ T cells. The CD8+ and CD4+ T cells were negatively isolated, with the TEMRA cells enriched by FACS. cDNA came from approximately 0.5 to 1 ug RNA primed by random hexamers. Multiplex PCR with immunoSEQ amplified the TCR beta CDR3 across 54 Vbeta and 13 Jbeta. MiXCR, applied by TCRdb to the immunoSEQ multiplex PCR reads, yields one record per CDR3 protein. The table includes about 400,000 distinct CDR3 sequences, approximately 89% detected once. The germline gives CDR1 LNHDA, CDR2 SQIVND (reference sequence). There are 13 residues in the CDR3. V lost 10 bases and J lost 4; bases outside the gene matches: 9.

The sequence was obtained from a human donor with multiple sclerosis. The chain uses TRBV19 and TRBJ2-7; TRBD1 matches 8 bases. Sequenced sample: CD8+ T cells from PBMCs. In DNA, the CDR3 is TGTGCCACCCGGGACAGGACACAATACGAGCAGTACTTC. Protein product: CATRDRTQYEQYF.